This T cell receptor (beta chain) was retrieved from a study of type 1 regulatory T cells. Study summary: An in vitro protocol generated T-allo10, a Tr1-enriched, alloantigen-specific CD4 T cell product. Whole-study results and caveats: Tr1 cells had a more restricted TCR repertoire than non-Tr1 cells.

CDR3 length equals 15 residues. From germline, CDR1 is MDHEN and CDR2 SYDVKM. J gave up 6 bases and V 6 bases, and 11 bases lay outside the gene matches. TCRdb called the reads again in MiXCR, with one record for every CDR3 protein. The table includes around 65,000 distinct CDR3 sequences, nearly 50% detected once. This clonotype turned up a few times. Its antigen is not identified. This TCR was recovered from a human donor in good health. This chain joins TRBV28 and TRBJ2-7, with 10 bases identical to TRBD1. The sample was cultured non-Tr1 T cells, either the whole culture or a sorted T cell fraction (not recorded which). CDR3 in DNA: TGTGCCAGCAGCTCCCCGGGACAGGGGCTGAGCGAGCAGTACTTC. Protein: CASSSPGQGLSEQYF.